Below are 23 T cell receptor beta chains sequenced from a single sample in a study of blood T cell repertoires in COVID-19. TCRdb's copy holds only in-frame clones and misses some; the assay was immunoSEQ multiplex PCR. The table shows some 82,000 clones, with 91% occurring only once. Sequencing input: peripheral blood. Receptor source: a woman aged 50 to 65 in a cohort sampled during active COVID-19.

In nucleotides, the CDR3 is TGTGCCAGCAGTTTATTGGTACGGACAGGCTCCTACAATGAGCAGTTCTTC. It specifies CASSLLVRTGSYNEQFF. The chain uses TRBV27 and TRBJ2-1; 7 bases are a match to TRBD1. The CDR3 totals 17 residues. Germline V CDR1 and CDR2: MNHEY, SMNVEV (reference sequence). The J segment lost 0 bases and the V segment lost 1 base, leaving 6 bases of the junction unmatched.

This chain links TRBV5-6 with TRBJ2-1; 7 bases are shared with TRBD2. The CDR3 spans 14 residues. Germline CDR1 and CDR2: SGHDT and YYEEEE. J gave up 10 bases and V 4 bases, and 11 bases lay outside the gene matches. The CDR3 bases are TGTGCCAGCAGCCTTGGGACTACTGGGGGAGAGCAGTTCTTC. It is translated as CASSLGTTGGEQFF.

This chain joins TRBV6-5 and TRBJ2-1, with 14 bases identical to TRBD2. This CDR3 has 15 residues. Germline trimming cut 5 bases from V and 7 bases from J; bases unmatched to any gene: 4. Germline CDR1 MNHEY, CDR2 SVGAGI. CDR3 in DNA: TGTGCCAGCAGTCGGACTAGCGGGAGGAGAAATGAGCAGTTCTTC. It is translated as CASSRTSGRRNEQFF.

This chain connects TRBV7-9 to TRBJ2-1; 12 bases are a match to TRBD2. The CDR3 has 16 amino acids. J gave up 8 bases and V 1 base, and 6 bases lay outside the gene matches. CDR1 SEHNR and CDR2 FQNEAQ come from the germline V gene (reference sequence). CDR3 nucleotide sequence: TGTGCCAGCAGCTTAGGACTAGCGGGGGCTTGGGATGAGCAGTTCTTC. Translating it yields CASSLGLAGAWDEQFF.

This chain links TRBV4-1 with TRBJ2-3, with 8 positions matching TRBD2. Germline CDR1 and CDR2: MGHRA and YSYEKL. Trimming cost V 6 bases and J 6 bases; bases outside gene matches: 14. This CDR3 has 16 residues. The CDR3 nucleotides are TGCGCCAGCAGTGACCCCAGGACTAGCCCAAGGGATACGCAGTATTTT. It is translated as CASSDPRTSPRDTQYF.

This chain links TRBV18 with TRBJ2-3, with 14 bases identical to TRBD2. Germline CDR1 reads KGHSH; CDR2 reads LQKENI. The CDR3 contains 19 residues. The trim removed 2 bases at V and 3 bases at J, leaving 10 bases unmatched. CDR3 DNA: TGTGCCAGCTCACCAAGCGAAATAGGGACTAGCGGGAGTACAGATACGCAGTATTTT. Amino acid sequence: CASSPSEIGTSGSTDTQYF.

V gene TRBV7-3 combines with J gene TRBJ1-1, with 8 positions matching TRBD1. J lost 4 bases, V lost 5 bases, and 12 bases had no gene match. The CDR3 has 16 residues. Looked up from germline, CDR1 is SGHTA and CDR2 is FQGTGA. The CDR3 nucleotides are TGTGCCAGCAGCCTTATCGGGGACAGGTCCTCCACTGAAGCTTTCTTT. Translated: CASSLIGDRSSTEAFF.

This chain links TRBV10-3 with TRBJ2-1; 12 nucleotides line up with TRBD2. Germline CDR1 is ENHRY and CDR2 is SYGVKD. CDR3 length: 16 residues. Trimming at V came to 3 bases and at J to 8 bases, leaving 8 bases not matched to a gene. The CDR3 loop reads CAISDAPSGGADEQFF. The CDR3 coding sequence is TGTGCCATCAGTGACGCCCCTAGCGGGGGGGCCGATGAGCAGTTCTTC.

This chain links TRBV11-3 with TRBJ2-1, with 8 positions matching TRBD2. The CDR3 extends over 11 amino acids. Losses at the gene ends were 5 bases for V and 12 bases for J; bases not matched to a gene: 3. CDR1 is SGHNT and CDR2 is YENEEA in the germline V gene. As DNA, the CDR3 is TGTGCCAGCAGCCTTAGCGGGACGCAGTTCTTC. Its protein is CASSLSGTQFF.

This clone was counted a single time. This chain connects TRBV20-1 to TRBJ1-1; D not resolved. V lost 3 bases to trimming and J lost 4 bases, with 15 bases between them. CDR3 length equals 14 residues. Germline CDR1 is DFQATT and CDR2 is SNEGSKA (reference sequence). In DNA form, the CDR3 reads TGCAGTGCTAGTGATGGCCCTTATTCCACTGAAGCTTTCTTT. Amino acids: CSASDGPYSTEAFF.

The J gene is TRBJ2-5, the V gene TRBV5-1, with TRBD1 as a possible D gene (5 bases). The CDR3 consists of 13 residues. V lost 2 bases and J lost 5, with 10 bases in between. Germline values: CDR1 SGHRS, CDR2 YFSETQ. The CDR3 DNA is TGCGCCAGCAGCTTTTCCAGGGATGAGACCCAGTACTTC. Its protein product is CASSFSRDETQYF.

This chain joins TRBV7-9 and TRBJ2-1, with a weak D call TRBD2 (7 bases). CDR3 length equals 15 residues. Germline CDR1 is SEHNR and CDR2 is FQNEAQ (reference sequence). Trimming pared 4 bases from V and 9 bases from J, leaving 19 bases between. CDR3 bases: TGTGCCAGCAGCTCACAGGGAGGGGTCTTAGGTGAGCAGTTCTTC. Its protein product is CASSSQGGVLGEQFF.

The chain couples TRBV6-2 or TRBV6-3 to TRBJ1-2; 7 nucleotides align to TRBD1. The germline V gene encodes CDR1 MNHEY and CDR2 SVGEGT. This CDR3 comprises 15 residues. The V and J ends lost 5 bases and 2 bases, in that order; junction bases with no gene match: 8. The CDR3: CASSLAWTGNYGYTF. The CDR3 DNA follows: TGTGCCAGCAGTCTGGCTTGGACAGGAAACTATGGCTACACCTTC.

This clone was recorded only once. V and J are TRBV16 and TRBJ1-2; D unclear. Germline loops: CDR1 KGHSY, CDR2 FQNENV. Trimming shortened V by 2 bases and J by 4 bases, and 11 bases separated the two germline ends. This CDR3 comprises 14 residues. The DNA of the CDR3 is TGTGCCAGCAGCCAAGGAATAGGGAGCTATGGCTACACCTTC. Translation gives CASSQGIGSYGYTF.

The chain carries TRBV2 and TRBJ2-7, with 7 bases matching TRBD2. The germline CDR1 and CDR2 sequences are SNHLY and FYNNEI. This CDR3 is 14 amino acids long. V was clipped by 5 bases and J by 7 bases; unmatched bases: 11. CDR3 nucleotide sequence: TGTGCCAGCAGTCCGGAGCGGGACGCAAGAGAGCAGTACTTC. The encoded protein is CASSPERDAREQYF.

This clone is a singleton in its sample. The gene calls are TRBV11-2 and TRBJ1-4; perhaps TRBD1 as D (5 bases). V was pared by 5 bases and J by 7 bases, with 17 bases between. The germline CDR1 and CDR2 sequences are SGHAT and FQNNGV. The CDR3 runs 15 residues. The CDR3, as DNA: TGTGCCAGCAGCCTCCGGCAGGGAACGGTTGAAAAACTGTTTTTT. This gives the protein CASSLRQGTVEKLFF.

The chain employs TRBV6-6 and TRBJ1-3; D not resolved. Germline V gives CDR1 MNHNY, CDR2 SVGAGI (reference sequence). The CDR3 consists of 15 residues. V gave up 2 bases and J gave up 1 base, with 9 bases separating them. CDR3 nucleotide sequence: TGTGCCAGCAGTTACGGAGTAGAATCTGGAAACACCATATATTTT. Protein product: CASSYGVESGNTIYF.

The chain employs TRBV21-1 and TRBJ2-7; TRBD1 was called by the table and not checked on the DNA. TRBV21-1 is deemed a pseudogene. This CDR3 comprises 12 residues. For the CDR3, the DNA is TGTGCCAGCACGGACACCTCCTACGAGCAGTACTTC. This sequence encodes CASTDTSYEQYF.

This rearrangement joins TRBV13 to TRBJ2-5; D is unclear. V was trimmed by 2 bases and J by 7 bases, leaving 8 bases between them. CDR3 length: 12 residues. CDR1 is PRHDT, CDR2 FYEKMQ, per germline (reference sequence). The CDR3 reads CASSLILGTQYF. The CDR3 DNA follows: TGTGCCAGCAGCTTAATCCTAGGGACCCAGTACTTC.

This clone has a handful of counts. This sequence joins TRBV7-3 and TRBJ1-1, with a tentative D call TRBD1 (5 bases). The CDR3 totals 13 residues. V was pared by 6 bases and J by 8 bases, with 16 bases between. The germline gives CDR1 SGHTA, CDR2 FQGTGA. Here the CDR3 reads CASRPVGRTEAFF. Here the CDR3 DNA reads TGTGCCAGCAGACCAGTGGGGCGGACAGAAGCTTTCTTT.

The sample holds a few counts of this clone. The chain joins TRBV28 to TRBJ1-5; 7 bases match TRBD1. The germline V gene encodes CDR1 MDHEN and CDR2 SYDVKM. This CDR3 is built from 15 residues. V trimming: 2 bases; J trimming: 8 bases; junction bases outside the gene matches: 9. The CDR3 DNA reads TGTGCCAGCAGTTTACACAGGGGCTCGTGGGAGCCCCAGCATTTT. Translation gives CASSLHRGSWEPQHF.

This chain connects TRBV6-2 or TRBV6-3 to TRBJ1-2; tentative D call: TRBD1 (5 bases). Between the trimmed V and J ends, which lost 4 bases and 4 bases, there was a span of 10 bases. The germline CDR1 and CDR2 sequences are MNHEY and SVGEGT. The CDR3 has 13 amino acids. Written as DNA, the CDR3 is TGTGCCAGCAGTTCCCGAGACAGCTATGGCTACACCTTC. Translating it yields CASSSRDSYGYTF.

The rearrangement uses TRBV3-1 (or the pseudogene TRBV3-2) and TRBJ2-7; 8 bases are shared with TRBD2. The V gene end was trimmed by 4 bases and the J gene end by 0 bases; junction bases not matched to a gene: 5. Germline V gene sequence: CDR1 LGHDT, CDR2 YNNKEL (reference sequence). This CDR3 comprises 15 residues. Here the CDR3 reads CASSPLAGSSYEQYF. The DNA for the CDR3 is TGTGCCAGCAGCCCTCTAGCGGGTAGCTCCTACGAGCAGTACTTC.